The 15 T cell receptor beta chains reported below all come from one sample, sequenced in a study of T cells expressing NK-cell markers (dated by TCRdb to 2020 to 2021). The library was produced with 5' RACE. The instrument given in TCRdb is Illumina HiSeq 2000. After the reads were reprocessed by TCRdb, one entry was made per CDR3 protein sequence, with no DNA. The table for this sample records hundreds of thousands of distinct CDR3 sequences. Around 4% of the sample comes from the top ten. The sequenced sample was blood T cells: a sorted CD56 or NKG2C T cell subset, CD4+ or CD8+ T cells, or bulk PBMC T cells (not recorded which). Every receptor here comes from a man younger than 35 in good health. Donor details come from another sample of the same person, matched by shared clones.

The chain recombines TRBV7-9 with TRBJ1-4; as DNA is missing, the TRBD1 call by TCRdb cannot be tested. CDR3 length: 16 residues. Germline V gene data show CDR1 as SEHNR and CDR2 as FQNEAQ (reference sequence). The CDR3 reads CASSPGGGAANEKLFF.

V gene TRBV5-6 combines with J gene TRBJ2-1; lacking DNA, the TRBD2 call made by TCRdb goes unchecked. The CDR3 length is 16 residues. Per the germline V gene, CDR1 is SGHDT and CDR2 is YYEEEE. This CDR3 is CASSLLAGRSYNEQFF.

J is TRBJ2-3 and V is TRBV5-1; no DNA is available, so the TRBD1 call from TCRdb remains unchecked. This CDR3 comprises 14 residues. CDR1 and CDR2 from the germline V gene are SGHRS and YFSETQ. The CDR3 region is CATRTGPSTDTQYF.

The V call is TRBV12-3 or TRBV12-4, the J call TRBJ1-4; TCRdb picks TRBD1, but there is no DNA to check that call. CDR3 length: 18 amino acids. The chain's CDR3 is CASSPNPGQGSTNEKLFF.

The CDR3 loop reads CASSDVGYNSPLHF. The V call is TRBV25-1, the J call TRBJ1-6. The CDR3 is 14 residues long. Germline assignment: CDR1 MGHDK and CDR2 SYGVNS.

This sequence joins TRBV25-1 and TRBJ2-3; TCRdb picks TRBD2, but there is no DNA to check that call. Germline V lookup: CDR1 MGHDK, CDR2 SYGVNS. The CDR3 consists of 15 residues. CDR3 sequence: CASSEYGGLADTQYF. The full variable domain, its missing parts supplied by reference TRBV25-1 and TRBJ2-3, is EADIYQTPRYLVIGTGKKITLECSQTMGHDKMYWYQQDPGMELHLIHYSYGVNSTEKGDLSSESTVSRIRTEHFPLTLESARPSHTSQYLCASSEYGGLADTQYFGPGTRLTVL.

The CDR3 loop reads CSARGPHVDPSHEQYF. The chain couples TRBV20-1 to TRBJ2-7; the D gene TCRdb calls, TRBD2, cannot be checked with no DNA. The CDR3 length is 16 residues. Germline assignment: CDR1 DFQATT and CDR2 SNEGSKA (reference sequence).

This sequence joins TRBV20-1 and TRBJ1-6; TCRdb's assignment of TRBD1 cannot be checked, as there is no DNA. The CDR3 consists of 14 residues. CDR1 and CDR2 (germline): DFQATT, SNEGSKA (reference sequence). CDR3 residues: CSARVPAKNSPLHF.

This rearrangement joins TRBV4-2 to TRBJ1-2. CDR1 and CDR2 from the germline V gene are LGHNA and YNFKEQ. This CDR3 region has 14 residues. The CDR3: CASSQAVPNYGYTF.

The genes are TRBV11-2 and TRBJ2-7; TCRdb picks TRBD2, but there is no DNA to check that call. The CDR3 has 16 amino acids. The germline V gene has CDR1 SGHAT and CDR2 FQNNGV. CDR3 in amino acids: CASSLDLLASPYEQYF.

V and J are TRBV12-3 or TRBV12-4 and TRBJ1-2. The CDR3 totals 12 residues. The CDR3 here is CASSLLDYGYTF.

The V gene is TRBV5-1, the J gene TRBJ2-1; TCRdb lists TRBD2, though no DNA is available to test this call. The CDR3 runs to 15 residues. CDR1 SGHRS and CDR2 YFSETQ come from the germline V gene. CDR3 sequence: CASSPTSGRNNEQFF.

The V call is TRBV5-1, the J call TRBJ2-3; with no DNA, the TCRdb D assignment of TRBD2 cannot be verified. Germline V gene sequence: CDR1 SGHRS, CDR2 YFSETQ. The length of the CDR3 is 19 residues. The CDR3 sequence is CASSSGLAGLKGSTDTQYF.

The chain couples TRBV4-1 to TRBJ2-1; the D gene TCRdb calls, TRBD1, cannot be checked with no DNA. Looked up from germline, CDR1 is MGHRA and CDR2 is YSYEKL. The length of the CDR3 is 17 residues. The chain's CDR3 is CASSQGRRGSSYNEQFF.

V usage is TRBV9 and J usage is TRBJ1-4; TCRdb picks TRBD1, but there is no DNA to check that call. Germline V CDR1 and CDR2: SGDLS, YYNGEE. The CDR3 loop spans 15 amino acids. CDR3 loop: CASRKGTADNEKLFF.